The TCR beta chain described here comes from a study of OX40 agonist ivuxolimab in advanced cancers. For the study at large: The study gave patients intravenous ivuxolimab at 0.01 to 10 mg/kg every 2 weeks. Enrollees could have had prior anti-PD-1, anti-PD-L1 or anti-CTLA-4 therapy, which about 42% had received. Points from the study as a whole: Dosing at 0.1 to 3.0 mg/kg was accompanied by clonal expansion of CD4+ and CD8+ blood T cells by week 6.

This CDR3 has 17 amino acids. Per the germline V gene, CDR1 is LNHNV and CDR2 is YYDKDF (reference sequence). V shed 0 bases, J shed 8 bases, and the junction held 12 bases outside the gene matches. Assay: immunoSEQ multiplex PCR; the TCRdb copy retains only in-frame clones and omits some. The profile shows tens of thousands of clones, approximately 78% of them singletons. For this clone: Its antigen is not identified.

J is TRBJ1-2 and V is TRBV15, with TRBD1 identical over 10 bases. The specimen comprised CD4+ or CD8+ T cells sorted from blood, sampled in a trial of the OX40 agonist ivuxolimab. This TCR derives from an adult with an advanced solid tumor such as melanoma, head and neck, liver or kidney cancer. CDR3 sequence: CATSRDGADRGLGGYTF. For the CDR3, the DNA is TGTGCCACCAGCAGAGATGGAGCCGACAGGGGGCTGGGAGGCTACACCTTC.